The clone carrying this T cell receptor (beta chain) has a count of ten or more. Per sequencing run, 15-18 subjects together gave over 160 million TCR-beta sequences. Each CDR3 protein is one row after TCRdb ran MiXCR on the 5' RACE reads. The sample contains 65,000 to 90,000 distinct CDR3 sequences, about 9.4% of which appear only once. V gave up 7 bases and J gave up 5 bases, with 17 bases separating them. The length of the CDR3 is 14 residues. These data are taken from a study of neurological immune-mediated disorders. This receptor was obtained from a man in his forties in good health. Material for sequencing was PBMCs. This chain uses TRBV12-3 or TRBV12-4 with TRBJ2-5; TRBD1 or TRBD2 may be the D gene (5 bases each). CDR3 in amino acids: CASTGAFIGETQYF. CDR3 nucleotide sequence: TGTGCCAGCACCGGGGCCTTCATTGGGGAGACCCAGTACTTC.